Listed below are T cell receptor beta chains from one sample, sequenced in a study of blood T cell repertoires in COVID-19. Repertoires were generated with immunoSEQ multiplex PCR, while TCRdb's copy carries only in-frame clones and drops some. The top ten hold roughly 2.6% of the sample, which has about 270,000 clones, approximately 86% seen once. Sequencing used PBMCs or T cells enriched from blood (not recorded which). The receptors come from a woman aged 18-30 years who had recovered from COVID-19. Each CDR3 is given with its conserved first and last residue. The D gene is left open where the match is weak. Not all rows give a size; the values are once, few, many and, for expanded clones, a class.

>TRBD2|TRBV19|NA|TRBJ2-1
CASRQLAGGNEQFF
TGTGCCAGCAGACAGCTAGCGGGAGGGAATGAGCAGTTCTTC
>TRBD2|TRBV30|NA|TRBJ2-7
CAWSPFVKSGSKSYEQYF
TGTGCCTGGAGTCCGTTCGTAAAAAGCGGGAGTAAGTCCTACGAGCAGTACTTC
>TRBD2|TRBV3-1/TRBV3-2|NA|TRBJ2-5
CASSPDSGGQETQYF
TGTGCCAGCAGCCCCGATAGCGGGGGTCAAGAGACCCAGTACTTC
>TRBD1|TRBV12-3/TRBV12-4|NA|TRBJ1-1
CASREGAAEAFF
TGTGCCAGCCGCGAGGGGGCGGCTGAAGCTTTCTTT
>TRBD1|TRBV15|NA|TRBJ1-4
CATSREGQGNEKLFF
TGTGCCACCAGCAGAGAGGGACAGGGGAATGAAAAACTGTTTTTT
>NA|TRBV2|NA|TRBJ2-7
CASRQDSYEQYF
TGTGCCAGCAGACAGGACAGCTACGAGCAGTACTTC
>TRBD1|TRBV4-2|NA|TRBJ2-7
CASSQFVGGGYEQYF
TGTGCCAGCAGCCAATTCGTAGGGGGCGGGTACGAGCAGTACTTC
>NA|TRBV2|NA|TRBJ2-1
CASTVEGGYNEQFF
TGTGCCAGCACGGTGGAGGGCGGTTACAATGAGCAGTTCTTC
>TRBD1|TRBV6-6|NA|TRBJ1-6
CASSLYEPGQLNSPLHF
TGTGCCAGCAGTCTATATGAACCGGGACAGTTAAATTCACCCCTCCACTTT
>TRBD2|TRBV5-1|NA|TRBJ2-3
CASSLTSGSTDTQYF
TGCGCCAGCAGCTTGACTAGCGGGAGCACAGATACGCAGTATTTT
>TRBD1|TRBV24-1|NA|TRBJ2-1
CATSPGQDYNEQFF
TGTGCCACCAGTCCGGGACAGGACTACAATGAGCAGTTCTTC
>NA|TRBV5-6|once|TRBJ2-3
CASSPGALGKGQYF
TGTGCCAGCAGCCCAGGGGCTTTGGGAAAGGGGCAGTATTTT
>NA|TRBV12-3/TRBV12-4|NA|TRBJ1-2
CASRLDRYYGYTF
TGTGCCAGCAGATTAGACAGATACTATGGCTACACCTTC
>NA|TRBV2|many|TRBJ2-7
CASSDLSRQYF
TGTGCCAGCAGTGACCTTTCGAGGCAGTACTTC
>NA|TRBV19|NA|TRBJ1-1
CASSSAGARYTEAFF
TGTGCCAGTAGTTCTGCGGGGGCGAGGTACACTGAAGCTTTCTTT
>TRBD2|TRBV7-7|NA|TRBJ2-1
CASSLGLAKSGEQFF
TGTGCCAGCAGCTTGGGACTAGCAAAGTCGGGTGAGCAGTTCTTC
>NA|TRBV2|NA|TRBJ2-3
CASRTVRVGRTDTQYF
TGTGCCAGCAGGACTGTCAGGGTTGGTAGGACAGATACGCAGTATTTT